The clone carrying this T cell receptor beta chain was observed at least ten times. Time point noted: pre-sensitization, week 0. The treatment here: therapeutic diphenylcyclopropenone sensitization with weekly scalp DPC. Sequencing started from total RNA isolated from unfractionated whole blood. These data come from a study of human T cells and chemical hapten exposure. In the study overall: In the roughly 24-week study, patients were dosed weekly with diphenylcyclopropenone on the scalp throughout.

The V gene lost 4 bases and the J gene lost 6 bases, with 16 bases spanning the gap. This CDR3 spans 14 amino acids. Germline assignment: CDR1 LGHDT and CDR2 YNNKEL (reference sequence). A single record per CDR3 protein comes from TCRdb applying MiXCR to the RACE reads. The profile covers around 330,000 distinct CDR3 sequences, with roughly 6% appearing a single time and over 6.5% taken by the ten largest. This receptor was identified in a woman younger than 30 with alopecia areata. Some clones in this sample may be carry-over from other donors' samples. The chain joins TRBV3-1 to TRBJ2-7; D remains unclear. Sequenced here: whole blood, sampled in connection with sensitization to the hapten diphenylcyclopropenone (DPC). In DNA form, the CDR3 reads TGTGCCAGCAGCCTTACAGTTTTCCTCGCCGAGCAGTACTTC. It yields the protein CASSLTVFLAEQYF.